This paragraph covers one TCR beta chain sequence. These data come from a study of blood T cell repertoires in COVID-19. Study context: The cDNA or gDNA used as material had been derived from T cells, B-cell-depleted T cells, or PBMCs.

J was trimmed by 6 bases and V by 4 bases; bases with no gene match: 11. The CDR3 is 15 amino acids. Germline CDR1 and CDR2: KGHDR and SFDVKD. Repertoires were generated with immunoSEQ multiplex PCR, while TCRdb's copy carries only in-frame clones and drops some. This sample has 220,000 or so clones, with 82% found just once. Participant reports of clinical history set cohort assignment. This clonotype was sampled from a woman aged 55 to 70 who had recovered from COVID-19. The chain recombines TRBV24-1 with TRBJ2-7; 7 bases are shared with TRBD1. Sequencing was performed on PBMCs or T cells enriched from blood (not recorded which). CDR3 DNA sequence: TGTGCCACCAGTGACCCTAGACAGGGTACGGGCGAGCAGTACTTC. Translating gives CATSDPRQGTGEQYF.